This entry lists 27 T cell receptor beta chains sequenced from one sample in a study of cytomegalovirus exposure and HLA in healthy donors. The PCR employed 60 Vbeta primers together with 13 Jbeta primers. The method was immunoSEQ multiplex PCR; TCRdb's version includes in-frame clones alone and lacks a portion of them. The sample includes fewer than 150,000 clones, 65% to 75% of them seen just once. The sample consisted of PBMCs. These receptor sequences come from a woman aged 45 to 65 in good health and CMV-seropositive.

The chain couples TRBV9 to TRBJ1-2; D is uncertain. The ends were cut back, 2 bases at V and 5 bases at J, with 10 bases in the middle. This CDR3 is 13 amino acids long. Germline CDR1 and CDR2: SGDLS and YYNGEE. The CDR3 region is CASSVSSNYGYTF. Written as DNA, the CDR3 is TGTGCCAGCAGCGTTAGTAGCAATTATGGCTACACCTTC. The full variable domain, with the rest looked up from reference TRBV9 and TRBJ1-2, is DSGVTQTPKHLITATGQRVTLRCSPRSGDLSVYWYQQSLDQGLQFLIQYYNGEERAKGNILERFSAQQFPDLHSELNLSSLELGDSALYFCASSVSSNYGYTFGSGTRLTVV.

The CDR3 DNA is TGCGCCAGCAGCTTGGGATCAGGGGATAGCAATCAGCCCCAGCATTTT. Amino acids: CASSLGSGDSNQPQHF. V and J are TRBV5-1 and TRBJ1-5; a possible D gene is TRBD1 (6 bases). V was cut by 0 bases and J by 0 bases, with 10 bases left in between. The CDR3 has 16 residues. The germline CDR1 and CDR2 sequences are SGHRS and YFSETQ.

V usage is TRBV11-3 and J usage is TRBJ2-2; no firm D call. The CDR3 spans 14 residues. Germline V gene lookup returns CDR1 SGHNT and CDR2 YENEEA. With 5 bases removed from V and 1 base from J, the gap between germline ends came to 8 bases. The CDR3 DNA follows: TGTGCCAGCAGCGGCCTCAGGAACACCGGGGAGCTGTTTTTT. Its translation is CASSGLRNTGELFF. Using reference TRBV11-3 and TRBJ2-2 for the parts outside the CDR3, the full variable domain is EAGVVQSPRYKIIEKKQPVAFWCNPISGHNTLYWYLQNLGQGPELLIRYENEEAVDDSQLPKDRFSAERLKGVDSTLKIQPAELGDSAVYLCASSGLRNTGELFFGEGSRLTVL.

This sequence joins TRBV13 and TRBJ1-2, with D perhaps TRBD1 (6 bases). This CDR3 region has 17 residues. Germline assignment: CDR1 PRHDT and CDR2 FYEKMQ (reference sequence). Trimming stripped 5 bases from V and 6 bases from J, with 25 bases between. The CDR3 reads CASSPRLPPGTIDGYTF. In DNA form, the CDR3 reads TGTGCCAGCAGCCCCCGCCTCCCCCCCGGGACAATCGATGGCTACACCTTC.

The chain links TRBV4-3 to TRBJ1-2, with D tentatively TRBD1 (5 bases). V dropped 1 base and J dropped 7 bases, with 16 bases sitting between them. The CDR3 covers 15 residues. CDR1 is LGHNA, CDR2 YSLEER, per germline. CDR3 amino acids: CASSQGLQGGSGYTF. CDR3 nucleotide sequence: TGCGCCAGCAGCCAAGGGCTGCAGGGAGGCTCTGGCTACACCTTC.

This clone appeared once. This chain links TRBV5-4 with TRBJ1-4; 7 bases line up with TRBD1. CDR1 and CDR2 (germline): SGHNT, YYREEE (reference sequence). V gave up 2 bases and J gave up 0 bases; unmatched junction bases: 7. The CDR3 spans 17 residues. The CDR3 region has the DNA TGTGCCAGCAGCTTTGAGACAGGGCATGCAACTAATGAAAAACTGTTTTTT. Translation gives CASSFETGHATNEKLFF.

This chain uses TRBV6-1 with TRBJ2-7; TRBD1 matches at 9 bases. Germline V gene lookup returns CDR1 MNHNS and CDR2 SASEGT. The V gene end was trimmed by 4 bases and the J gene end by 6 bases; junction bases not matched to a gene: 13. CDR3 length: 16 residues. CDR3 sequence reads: CASSAREGTGWGEQYF. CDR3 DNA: TGTGCCAGCAGTGCCAGGGAGGGGACAGGGTGGGGCGAGCAGTACTTC.

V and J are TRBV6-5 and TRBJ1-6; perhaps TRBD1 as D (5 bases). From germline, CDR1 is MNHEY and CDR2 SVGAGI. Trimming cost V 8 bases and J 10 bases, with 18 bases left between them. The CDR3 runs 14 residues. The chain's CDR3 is CASDKRGVGSPLHF. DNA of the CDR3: TGTGCCAGCGACAAACGGGGGGTAGGGTCACCCCTCCACTTT.

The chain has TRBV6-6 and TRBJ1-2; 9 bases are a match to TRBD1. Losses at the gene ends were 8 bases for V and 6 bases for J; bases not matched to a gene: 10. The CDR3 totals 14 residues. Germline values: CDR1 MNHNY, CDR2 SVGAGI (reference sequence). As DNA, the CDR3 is TGTGCCAGCCGCCGGGACAGGGCTCAGGATGGCTACACCTTC. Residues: CASRRDRAQDGYTF.

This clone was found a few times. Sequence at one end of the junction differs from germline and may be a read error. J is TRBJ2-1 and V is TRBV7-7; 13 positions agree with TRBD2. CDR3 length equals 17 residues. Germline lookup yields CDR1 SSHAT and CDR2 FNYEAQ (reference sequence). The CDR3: CASSPRTSGGSYNEQFF. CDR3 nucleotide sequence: TGTGCTAGCAGCCCCCGGACTAGCGGGGGCTCCTACAATGAGCAGTTCTTC. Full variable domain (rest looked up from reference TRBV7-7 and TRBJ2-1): GAGVSQSPRYKVTKRGQDVTLRCDPISSHATLYWYQQALGQGPEFLTYFNYEAQPDKSGLPSDRFSAERPEGSISTLTIQRTEQRDSAMYRCASSPRTSGGSYNEQFFGPGTRLTVL.

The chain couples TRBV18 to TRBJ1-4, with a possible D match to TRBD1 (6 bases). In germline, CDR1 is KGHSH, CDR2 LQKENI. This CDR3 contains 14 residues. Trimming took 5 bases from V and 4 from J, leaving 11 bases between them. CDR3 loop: CASSTTGLNEKLFF. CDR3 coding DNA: TGTGCCAGCTCAACGACAGGTCTTAATGAAAAACTGTTTTTT.

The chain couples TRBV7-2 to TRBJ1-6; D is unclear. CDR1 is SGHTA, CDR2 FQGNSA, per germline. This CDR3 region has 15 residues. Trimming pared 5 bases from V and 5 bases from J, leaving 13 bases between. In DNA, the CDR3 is TGTGCCAGCAGCACCGCCGGCGGAAATAATTCACCCCTCCACTTT. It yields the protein CASSTAGGNNSPLHF.

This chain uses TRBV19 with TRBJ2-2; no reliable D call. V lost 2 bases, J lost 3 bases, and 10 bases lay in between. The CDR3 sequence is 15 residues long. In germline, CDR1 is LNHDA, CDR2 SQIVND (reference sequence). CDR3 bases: TGTGCCAGTAGTATACCGGCCGGGTACACCGGGGAGCTGTTTTTT. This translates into CASSIPAGYTGELFF.

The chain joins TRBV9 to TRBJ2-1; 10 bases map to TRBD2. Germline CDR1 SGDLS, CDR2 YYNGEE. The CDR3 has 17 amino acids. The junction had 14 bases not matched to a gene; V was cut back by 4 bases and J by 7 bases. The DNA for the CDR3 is TGTGCCAGCAGCCCAACCCTGCGAGCGGGGGGGAGAAATGAGCAGTTCTTC. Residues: CASSPTLRAGGRNEQFF.

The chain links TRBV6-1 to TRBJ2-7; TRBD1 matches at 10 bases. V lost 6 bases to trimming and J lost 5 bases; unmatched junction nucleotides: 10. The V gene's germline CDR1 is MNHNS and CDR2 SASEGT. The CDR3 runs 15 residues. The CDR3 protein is CASSSGTGVNHEQYF. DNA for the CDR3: TGTGCCAGCAGCTCCGGGACAGGGGTTAATCACGAGCAGTACTTC.

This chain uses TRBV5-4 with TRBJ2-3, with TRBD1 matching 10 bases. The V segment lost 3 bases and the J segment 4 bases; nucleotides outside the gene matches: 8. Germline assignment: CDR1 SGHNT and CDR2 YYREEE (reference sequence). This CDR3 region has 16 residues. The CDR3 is CASSSPGQGNADTQYF. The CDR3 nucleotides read TGTGCCAGCAGCTCTCCGGGACAGGGGAACGCAGATACGCAGTATTTT.

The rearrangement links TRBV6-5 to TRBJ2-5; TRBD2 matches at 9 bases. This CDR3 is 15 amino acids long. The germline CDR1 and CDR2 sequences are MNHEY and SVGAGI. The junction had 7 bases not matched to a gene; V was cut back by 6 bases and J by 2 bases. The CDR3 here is CASRSSGGRQETQYF. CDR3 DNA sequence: TGTGCCAGCAGATCCAGCGGGGGGAGGCAAGAGACCCAGTACTTC.

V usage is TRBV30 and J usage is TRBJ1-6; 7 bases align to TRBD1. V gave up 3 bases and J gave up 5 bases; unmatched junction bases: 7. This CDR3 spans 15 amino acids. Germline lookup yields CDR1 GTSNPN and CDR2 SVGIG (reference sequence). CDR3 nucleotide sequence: TGTGCCTGGAGGGAAACGGGACAGCATAATTCACCCCTCCACTTT. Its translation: CAWRETGQHNSPLHF.

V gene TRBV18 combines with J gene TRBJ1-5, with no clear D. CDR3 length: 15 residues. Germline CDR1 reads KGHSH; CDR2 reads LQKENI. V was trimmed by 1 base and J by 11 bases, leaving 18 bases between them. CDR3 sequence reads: CASSPRAGPPPAQHF. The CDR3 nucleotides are TGTGCCAGCTCACCACGGGCAGGCCCCCCGCCGGCCCAGCATTTT.

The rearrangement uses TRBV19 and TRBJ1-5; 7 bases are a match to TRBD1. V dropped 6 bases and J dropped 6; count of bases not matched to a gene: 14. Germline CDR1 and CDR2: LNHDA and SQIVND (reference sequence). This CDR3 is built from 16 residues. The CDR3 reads CASRSLFDRAGQPQHF. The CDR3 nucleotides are TGTGCCAGTAGGTCGCTTTTTGACAGGGCGGGTCAGCCCCAGCATTTT. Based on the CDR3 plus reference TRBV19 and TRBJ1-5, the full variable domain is DGGITQSPKYLFRKEGQNVTLSCEQNLNHDAMYWYRQDPGQGLRLIYYSQIVNDFQKGDIAEGYSVSREKKESFPLTVTSAQKNPTAFYLCASRSLFDRAGQPQHFGDGTRLSIL.

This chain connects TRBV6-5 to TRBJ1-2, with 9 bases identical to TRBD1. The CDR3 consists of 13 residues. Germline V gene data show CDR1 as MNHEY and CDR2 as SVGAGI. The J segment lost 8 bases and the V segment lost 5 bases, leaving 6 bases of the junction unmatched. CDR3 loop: CASSRRTGEGYTF. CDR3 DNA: TGTGCCAGCAGTAGGAGGACAGGGGAAGGCTACACCTTC.

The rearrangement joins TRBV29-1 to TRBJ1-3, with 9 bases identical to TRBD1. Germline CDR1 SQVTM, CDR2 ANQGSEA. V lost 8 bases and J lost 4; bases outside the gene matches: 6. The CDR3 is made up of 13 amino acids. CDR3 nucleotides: TGCAGCACACAGGGGGCTGGAGGAAACACCATATATTTT. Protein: CSTQGAGGNTIYF.

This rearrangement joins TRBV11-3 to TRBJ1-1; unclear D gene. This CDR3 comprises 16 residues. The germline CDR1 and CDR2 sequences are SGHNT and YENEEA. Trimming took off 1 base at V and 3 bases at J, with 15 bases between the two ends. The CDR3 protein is CASSLGRTRRDTEAFF. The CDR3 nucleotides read TGTGCCAGCAGCTTAGGGAGAACAAGGAGGGACACTGAAGCTTTCTTT.

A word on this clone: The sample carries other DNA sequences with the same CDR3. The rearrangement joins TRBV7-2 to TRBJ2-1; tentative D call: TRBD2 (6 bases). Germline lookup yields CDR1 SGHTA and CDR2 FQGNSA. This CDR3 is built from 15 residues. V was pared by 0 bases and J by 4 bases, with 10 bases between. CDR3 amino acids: CASSLARGSYNEQFF. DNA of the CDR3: TGTGCCAGCAGCTTAGCCCGGGGGTCTTACAATGAGCAGTTCTTC.

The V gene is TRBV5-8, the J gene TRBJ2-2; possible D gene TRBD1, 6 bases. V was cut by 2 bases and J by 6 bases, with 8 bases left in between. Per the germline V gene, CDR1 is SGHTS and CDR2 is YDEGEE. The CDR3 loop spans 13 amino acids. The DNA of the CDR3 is TGTGCCAGCAGCTTAAACAGGGCCGGGGAGCTGTTTTTT. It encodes CASSLNRAGELFF.

The CDR3 DNA follows: TGTGCCAGCAGCCGACAGGATAAGGCTTTCTTT. It is translated as CASSRQDKAFF. The chain recombines TRBV5-6 with TRBJ1-1, with D possibly TRBD1 on 6 matching bases. CDR3 size: 11 residues. Per the germline V gene, CDR1 is SGHDT and CDR2 is YYEEEE. V lost 4 bases, J lost 11 bases, and 12 bases lay in between.

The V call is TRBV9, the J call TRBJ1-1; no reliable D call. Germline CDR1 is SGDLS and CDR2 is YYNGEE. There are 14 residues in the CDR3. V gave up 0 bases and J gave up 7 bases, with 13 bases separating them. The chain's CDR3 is CASSVGGREGEAFF. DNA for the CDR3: TGTGCCAGCAGCGTAGGGGGTCGGGAGGGTGAAGCTTTCTTT. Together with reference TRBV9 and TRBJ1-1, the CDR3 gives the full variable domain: DSGVTQTPKHLITATGQRVTLRCSPRSGDLSVYWYQQSLDQGLQFLIQYYNGEERAKGNILERFSAQQFPDLHSELNLSSLELGDSALYFCASSVGGREGEAFFGQGTRLTVV.